The following is a T cell receptor (beta chain) sequence with its context. Its target is not known. This CDR3 contains 12 residues. Germline loops: CDR1 SQVTM, CDR2 ANQGSEA. Between the trimmed V and J ends, which lost 4 bases and 6 bases, there was a span of 10 bases. This entry comes from a study of CD8+ T cells in alopecia areata. As for the study in general: Tofacitinib was taken orally by treated patients, and the dose was 5 to 10 mg twice daily. Using the percentage of affected scalp area, treated patients' severity was scored. Study conclusions and caveats: The study found higher clonality in lesional than normal scalp, especially in alopecia totalis/universalis.

Treatment indicated: oral pan-JAK inhibitor, 5-10 mg twice daily. The investigators collected lesional scalp punch biopsies and peripheral blood from alopecia areata patients. Sequencing used cDNA as its template, made by extracting RNA and reverse transcribing it. Data came from immunoSEQ multiplex PCR; TCRdb stores just in-frame clones and leaves some out. Altogether 150,000 to 200,000 clones are present, around three fifths being singletons, with the ten largest covering roughly 0.85%. This sample comprised CD4+ T cells sorted from blood, obtained at week 4, from a patient treated with tofacitinib. This chain uses TRBV29-1 with TRBJ2-1, with D hard to call. This clonotype was obtained from a human donor with alopecia areata. CDR3 nucleotide sequence: TGCAGCGTTGGACCGGACGGCAATGAGCAGTTCTTC. This codes for CSVGPDGNEQFF.